The sequence of this T cell receptor (beta chain) was determined in a study of regulatory T cells in long-lasting Graves disease. Study background: Over 5 years of antithyroid drugs with positive TSH receptor antibodies was taken to mean persistent Graves' disease. The study, taken as a whole, reports: Accuracy might have suffered from few samples. Persistent disease was characterized by preferential usage of TRBV28, TRBJ1-2 and TRBJ2-5. Persistent Graves' patients showed a TCR diversity that was lower than that of newly diagnosed ones.

To note about this clonotype: Its antigen is not known.

The time point is: persistent/refractory GD, antithyroid drugs over 5 years with positive TRAb. TCR sequences were obtained from RNA taken from PBMCs. This CDR3 comprises 17 residues. Germline trimming cut 3 bases from V and 7 bases from J; bases unmatched to any gene: 13. Libraries of TCR beta came from iRepertoire HTBI primers plus Arm-PCR of CDR3 regions. MiXCR was run by TCRdb on the multiplex PCR reads, yielding one entry per CDR3 protein. The sample records 400,000 to 450,000 distinct CDR3 sequences, 20% to 25% being singletons. The chain joins TRBV12-3 or TRBV12-4 to TRBJ2-1, with 9 bases fitting TRBD2. The clonotype comes from a female donor with Graves disease. This sample comprised peripheral blood mononuclear cells (PBMCs), obtained when the disease was refractory, from a patient treated with antithyroid drugs. The DNA for the CDR3 is TGTGCCAGCAGTTTGTGGGGGGGGACTAGCCGGGGGAATGAGCAGTTCTTC. This translates into CASSLWGGTSRGNEQFF.